These 18 T cell receptor beta chains were all obtained from the same sample, sequenced in a study of cytotoxic CD8 clonotypes in ibrutinib-treated CLL. Sequencing was performed with immunoSEQ multiplex PCR; in TCRdb, only in-frame clones are kept and a portion is missing. The sample contains 65,000 to 90,000 clones, approximately 82% of which appear only once. The sample was PBMCs, taken after 24 months of ibrutinib treatment. The receptors come from a human donor with chronic lymphocytic leukemia.

The chain links TRBV29-1 to TRBJ2-1; 11 nucleotides match TRBD2. J gave up 3 bases and V 3 bases, and 13 bases lay outside the gene matches. Germline CDR1 is SQVTM and CDR2 is ANQGSEA. The CDR3 spans 18 residues. CDR3 nucleotide sequence: TGCAGCGTTGAGGAACATAAAGGGGGACTAGCGGACTACAATGAGCAGTTCTTC. Translation: CSVEEHKGGLADYNEQFF.

The genes are TRBV7-9 and TRBJ2-5; 11 nucleotides align to TRBD2. Trimming took 5 bases from V and 4 from J; bases not matched to a gene: 3. The CDR3 length is 14 residues. CDR1 is SEHNR and CDR2 is FQNEAQ in the germline V gene (reference sequence). The CDR3 protein is CASSGGTSGETQYF. The CDR3 nucleotides read TGTGCCAGCAGCGGCGGGACTAGCGGAGAGACCCAGTACTTC.

The CDR3 nucleotides read TGTGCCAGTAGACGGTTAACCGGGGAGCTGTTTTTT. Protein: CASRRLTGELFF. The V call is TRBV19, the J call TRBJ2-2; D remains ambiguous. Germline CDR1 LNHDA, CDR2 SQIVND (reference sequence). This CDR3 spans 12 amino acids. Trimming stripped 6 bases from V and 5 bases from J, with 7 bases between.

V and J are TRBV6-5 and TRBJ2-1, with D perhaps given as TRBD1 or TRBD2 (5 bases each). Germline V lookup: CDR1 MNHEY, CDR2 SVGAGI. The CDR3 has 13 amino acids. Trimming took 8 bases from V and 5 from J, leaving 13 bases between them. In nucleotides, the CDR3 is TGTGCCAGCTACCGGGACCCAAACAATGAGCAGTTCTTC. This encodes CASYRDPNNEQFF.

V gene TRBV19 combines with J gene TRBJ2-3, with D unclear. The CDR3 extends over 12 amino acids. The V end lost 5 bases, the J end lost 5 bases, and 8 bases lay between the germline ends. In germline, CDR1 is LNHDA, CDR2 SQIVND (reference sequence). CDR3 protein: CASSQDLDTQYF. The CDR3 region has the DNA TGTGCCAGTAGTCAGGATCTAGATACGCAGTATTTT.

The J gene is TRBJ2-3, the V gene TRBV7-6; 9 nucleotides match TRBD2. The V segment lost 6 bases and the J segment 4 bases; nucleotides outside the gene matches: 20. The CDR3 extends over 19 amino acids. Germline CDR1 and CDR2: SGHVS and FNYEAQ. The DNA for the CDR3 is TGTGCCAGCAGTCCTAAGACTAGCGGACCGAAAGTAAACGCAGATACGCAGTATTTT. Translated, it gives CASSPKTSGPKVNADTQYF. The variable domain in full, with the rest retrieved from reference TRBV7-6 and TRBJ2-3, is GAGVSQSPRYKVTKRGQDVALRCDPISGHVSLYWYRQALGQGPEFLTYFNYEAQQDKSGLPNDRFSAERPEGSISTLTIQRTEQRDSAMYRCASSPKTSGPKVNADTQYFGPGTRLTVL.

The chain recombines TRBV29-1 with TRBJ1-1, with D unresolved. The CDR3 has 14 amino acids. V was shortened by 6 bases and J by 0 bases, with 14 bases between the two germline ends. The germline gives CDR1 SQVTM, CDR2 ANQGSEA. CDR3 coding DNA: TGCAGCGTCCCGAGGACGAGTATGAACACTGAAGCTTTCTTT. As protein: CSVPRTSMNTEAFF.

V is TRBV9 and J is TRBJ2-2; tentatively, D is TRBD1 (5 bases). Trimming removed 4 bases from V and 3 bases from J, with 16 bases in between. This CDR3 is built from 16 residues. Germline loops: CDR1 SGDLS, CDR2 YYNGEE. CDR3 sequence (DNA): TGTGCCAGCAGCCCCAAGGGGCCCATTGACACCGGGGAGCTGTTTTTT. Translating it yields CASSPKGPIDTGELFF.

The chain combines TRBV4-3 with TRBJ2-1, with 7 bases that match TRBD2. Germline V gene sequence: CDR1 LGHNA, CDR2 YSLEER. CDR3 size: 14 residues. The J segment lost 8 bases and the V segment lost 0 bases, leaving 4 bases of the junction unmatched. This chain's CDR3 is CASSQEREWDEQFF. The CDR3 DNA is TGCGCCAGCAGCCAAGAGCGGGAGTGGGATGAGCAGTTCTTC.

The chain uses TRBV4-2 and TRBJ2-3; 9 bases agree with TRBD2. CDR3 length: 15 residues. The J segment lost 5 bases and the V segment lost 1 base, leaving 4 bases of the junction unmatched. Germline assignment: CDR1 LGHNA and CDR2 YNFKEQ. CDR3 coding DNA: TGTGCCAGCAGCCAAGGACCTAGCGGGGAAGATACGCAGTATTTT. Residues: CASSQGPSGEDTQYF.

Here the CDR3 DNA reads TGTGCCAGCAGCTGGGACAGGGCGGGCAATGAGCAGTTCTTC. Amino acid sequence: CASSWDRAGNEQFF. V is TRBV5-4 and J is TRBJ2-1; TRBD1 matches 9 bases. The J segment lost 6 bases and the V segment lost 3 bases, leaving 4 bases of the junction unmatched. The CDR3 is 14 amino acids. Germline CDR1 SGHNT, CDR2 YYREEE (reference sequence).

The J gene is TRBJ2-7, the V gene TRBV11-2; 9 bases map to TRBD2. Germline CDR1 and CDR2: SGHAT and FQNNGV. The CDR3 loop spans 12 amino acids. CDR3 in DNA: TGTGCCAGCAGAACTAGCGCGGGAGGGCCCGCCGTC. Encoded protein: CASRTSAGGPAV.

The genes are TRBV10-3 and TRBJ2-7; D might be TRBD2 (8 bases). This CDR3 comprises 17 residues. Germline CDR1 reads ENHRY; CDR2 reads SYGVKD. Trimming removed 10 bases at V and 4 bases at J, with 29 bases between. The chain's CDR3 is CATRRGPAGVTGYEQYF. CDR3 sequence (DNA): TGTGCCACCCGAAGGGGGCCAGCGGGAGTAACCGGGTACGAGCAGTACTTC.

V gene TRBV19 combines with J gene TRBJ2-5; 7 bases fit TRBD2. The CDR3 loop spans 17 amino acids. The ends lost 5 bases at V and 1 base at J; junction bases unmatched: 13. Germline V gives CDR1 LNHDA, CDR2 SQIVND (reference sequence). The CDR3 bases are TGTGCCAGTAGTCGCGAGGCTAGCGGATGGGTCCAAGAGACCCAGTACTTC. Residues: CASSREASGWVQETQYF.

The genes are TRBV7-3 and TRBJ2-1, with no clear D. Trimming shortened V by 4 bases and J by 1 base, and 8 bases separated the two germline ends. The germline V gene encodes CDR1 SGHTA and CDR2 FQGTGA. This CDR3 comprises 14 residues. The CDR3 nucleotides read TGTGCCAGCAGCTACCGGACGTCCTACAATGAGCAGTTCTTC. Protein product: CASSYRTSYNEQFF. The full variable domain, in which reference TRBV7-3 and TRBJ2-1 provide the parts outside the CDR3, is GAGVSQTPSNKVTEKGKYVELRCDPISGHTALYWYRQSLGQGPEFLIYFQGTGAADDSGLPNDRFFAVRPEGSVSTLKIQRTERGDSAVYLCASSYRTSYNEQFFGPGTRLTVL.

This chain links TRBV11-2 with TRBJ2-3, with D tentatively TRBD2 (5 bases). Germline loops: CDR1 SGHAT, CDR2 FQNNGV. The V end was cut by 0 bases, the J end by 6 bases, with 10 bases between. CDR3 length: 14 amino acids. CDR3 region: CASSLEASGDTQYF. The CDR3 nucleotides read TGTGCCAGCAGCTTAGAGGCCTCGGGGGATACGCAGTATTTT.

V usage is TRBV30 and J usage is TRBJ1-5; D is possibly TRBD1 (5 bases). The germline V gene encodes CDR1 GTSNPN and CDR2 SVGIG (reference sequence). Trimming cost V 2 bases and J 9 bases, with 20 bases left between them. The CDR3 is 15 amino acids. The CDR3 nucleotides are TGTGCCTGGAGTCTCTCGGGACTCCGTGGGGGGCCCCAGCATTTT. Translating it yields CAWSLSGLRGGPQHF.

The rearrangement joins TRBV29-1 to TRBJ2-7, with TRBD2 as a possible D gene (6 bases). Between the trimmed V and J ends, which lost 8 bases and 3 bases, there was a span of 11 bases. The CDR3 totals 11 residues. From germline, CDR1 is SQVTM and CDR2 ANQGSEA. In DNA form, the CDR3 reads TGCAGCTTTCGGAGGGGCTACGAGCAGTACTTC. Translated, it gives CSFRRGYEQYF.